This T cell receptor (beta chain) was captured in a study of cytomegalovirus exposure and HLA in healthy donors. As for the study in general: Per a later analysis, the 666 first-cohort and some 110 validation repertoires shared one platform.

A word on this clone: The antigen is unknown.

Trimming removed 1 base at V and 2 bases at J, with 10 bases between. The CDR3 contains 14 residues. Germline CDR1 is SGHNT and CDR2 is YYREEE (reference sequence). Method: immunoSEQ multiplex PCR; TCRdb's copy keeps in-frame clones and lacks some. The sample has roughly 330,000 clones; around 87% are singletons. The donors were members of the validation cohort, which comprised 120 subjects and was separate from the first cohort of 666 subjects. Points from the study as a whole: Testing in vitro showed a few CMV-associated chains specific for CMV antigens. Many donors shared some public TCRs, even though most TCR sequences were rare.

The sample comprised PBMCs. This sequence joins TRBV5-4 and TRBJ2-7; D unclear. The receptor was derived from a woman aged 25 to 39 in good health and CMV-seropositive. CDR3 nucleotides: TGTGCCAGCAGCTTGAAGGGTTACGCCTACGAGCAGTACTTC. Encoded protein: CASSLKGYAYEQYF.